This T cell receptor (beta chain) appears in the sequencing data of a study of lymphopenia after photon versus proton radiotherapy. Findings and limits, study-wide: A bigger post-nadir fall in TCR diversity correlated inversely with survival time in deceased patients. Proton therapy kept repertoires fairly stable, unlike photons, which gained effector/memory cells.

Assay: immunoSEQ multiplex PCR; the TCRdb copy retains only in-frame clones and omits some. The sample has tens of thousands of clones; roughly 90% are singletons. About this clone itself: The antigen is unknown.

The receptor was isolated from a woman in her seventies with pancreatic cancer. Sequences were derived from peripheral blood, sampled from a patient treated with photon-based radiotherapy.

CDR3 coding DNA: TGTGCCAGCAGCCCCCTCCCCGGGGAAAGGGACACCGGGGAGCTGTTTTTT. This sequence encodes CASSPLPGERDTGELFF. The rearrangement joins TRBV7-9 to TRBJ2-2; tentative D call: TRBD2 (5 bases). The CDR3 has 17 amino acids. V lost 5 bases and J 3 bases, leaving 19 bases between the germline ends. In germline, CDR1 is SEHNR, CDR2 FQNEAQ (reference sequence). The variable domain in full, completed from reference TRBV7-9 and TRBJ2-2, reads DTGVSQNPRHKITKRGQNVTFRCDPISEHNRLYWYRQTLGQGPEFLTYFQNEAQLEKSRLLSDRFSAERPKGSFSTLEIQRTEQGDSAMYLCASSPLPGERDTGELFFGEGSRLTVL.